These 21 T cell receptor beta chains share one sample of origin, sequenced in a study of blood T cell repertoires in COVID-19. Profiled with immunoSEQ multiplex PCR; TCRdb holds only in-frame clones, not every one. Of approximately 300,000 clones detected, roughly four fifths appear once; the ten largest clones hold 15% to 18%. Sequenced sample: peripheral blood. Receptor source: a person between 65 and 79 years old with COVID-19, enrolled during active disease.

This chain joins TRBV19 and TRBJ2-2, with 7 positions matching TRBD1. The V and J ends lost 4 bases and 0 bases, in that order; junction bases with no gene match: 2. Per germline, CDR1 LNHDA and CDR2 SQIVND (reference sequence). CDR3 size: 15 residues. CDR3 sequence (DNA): TGTGCCAGTAGTACTACAGGGGCGAACACCGGGGAGCTGTTTTTT. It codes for CASSTTGANTGELFF. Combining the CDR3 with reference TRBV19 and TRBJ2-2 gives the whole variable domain DGGITQSPKYLFRKEGQNVTLSCEQNLNHDAMYWYRQDPGQGLRLIYYSQIVNDFQKGDIAEGYSVSREKKESFPLTVTSAQKNPTAFYLCASSTTGANTGELFFGEGSRLTVL.

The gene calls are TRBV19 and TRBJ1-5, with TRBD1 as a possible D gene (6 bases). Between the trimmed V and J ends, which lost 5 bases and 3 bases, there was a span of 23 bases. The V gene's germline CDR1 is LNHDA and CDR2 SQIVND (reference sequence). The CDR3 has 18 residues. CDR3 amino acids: CASSLQGLTGKNNQPQHF. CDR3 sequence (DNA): TGTGCCAGTAGTTTGCAGGGGCTGACTGGGAAGAACAATCAGCCCCAGCATTTT.

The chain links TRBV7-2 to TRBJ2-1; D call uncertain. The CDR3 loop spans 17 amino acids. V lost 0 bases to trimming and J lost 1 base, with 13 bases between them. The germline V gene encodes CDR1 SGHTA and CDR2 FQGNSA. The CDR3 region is CASSLASGSSSYNEQFF. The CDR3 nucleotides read TGTGCCAGCAGCTTAGCCTCGGGTAGCTCGTCCTACAATGAGCAGTTCTTC.

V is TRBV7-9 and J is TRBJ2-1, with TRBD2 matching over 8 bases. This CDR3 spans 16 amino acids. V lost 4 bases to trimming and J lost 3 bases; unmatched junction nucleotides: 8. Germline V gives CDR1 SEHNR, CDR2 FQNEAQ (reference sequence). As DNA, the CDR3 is TGTGCCAGCAGCTCGTTGTGGCGGGGGGACTACAATGAGCAGTTCTTC. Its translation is CASSSLWRGDYNEQFF.

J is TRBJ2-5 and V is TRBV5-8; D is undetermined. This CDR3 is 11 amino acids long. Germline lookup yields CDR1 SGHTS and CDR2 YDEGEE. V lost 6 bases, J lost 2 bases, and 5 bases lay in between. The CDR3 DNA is TGTGCCAGCATCCAACAAGAGACCCAGTACTTC. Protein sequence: CASIQQETQYF.

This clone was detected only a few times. The CDR3 DNA follows: TGTGCCAGCAGAGTCCCGGGGTGGTACGAGCAGTACTTC. Translated: CASRVPGWYEQYF. The chain employs TRBV28 and TRBJ2-7; a possible D gene is TRBD2 (5 bases). The CDR3 is 13 amino acids. Germline V gene data show CDR1 as MDHEN and CDR2 as SYDVKM. Trimming took off 6 bases at V and 4 bases at J, with 13 bases between the two ends. Full variable domain (rest looked up from reference TRBV28 and TRBJ2-7): DVKVTQSSRYLVKRTGEKVFLECVQDMDHENMFWYRQDPGLGLRLIYFSYDVKMKEKGDIPEGYSVSREKKERFSLILESASTNQTSMYLCASRVPGWYEQYFGPGTRLTVT.

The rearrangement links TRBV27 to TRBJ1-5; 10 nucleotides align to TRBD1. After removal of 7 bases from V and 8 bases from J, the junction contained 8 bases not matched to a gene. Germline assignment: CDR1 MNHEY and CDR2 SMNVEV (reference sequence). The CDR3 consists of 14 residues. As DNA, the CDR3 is TGTGCCAGCATGGGACAGGGGAGAAGGGAGCCCCAGCATTTT. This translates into CASMGQGRREPQHF.

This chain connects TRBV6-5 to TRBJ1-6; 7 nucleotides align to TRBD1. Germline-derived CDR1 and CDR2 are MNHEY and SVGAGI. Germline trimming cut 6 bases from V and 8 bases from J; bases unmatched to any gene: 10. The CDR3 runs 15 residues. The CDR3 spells CASSTGQPLYSPLHF. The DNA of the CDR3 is TGTGCCAGCAGCACGGGACAGCCCCTTTATTCACCCCTCCACTTT.

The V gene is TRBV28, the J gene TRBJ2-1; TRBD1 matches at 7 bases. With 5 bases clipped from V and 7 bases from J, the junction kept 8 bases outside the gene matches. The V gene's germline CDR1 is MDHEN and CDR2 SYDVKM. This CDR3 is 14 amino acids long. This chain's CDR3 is CASSPYRGFNEQFF. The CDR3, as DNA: TGTGCCAGCAGTCCCTACAGGGGATTTAATGAGCAGTTCTTC.

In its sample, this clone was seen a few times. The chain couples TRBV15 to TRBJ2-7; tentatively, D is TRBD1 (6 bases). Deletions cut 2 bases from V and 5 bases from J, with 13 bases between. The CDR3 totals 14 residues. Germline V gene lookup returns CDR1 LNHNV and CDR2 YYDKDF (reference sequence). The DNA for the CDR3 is TGTGCCACCAGCAGAAACATACAGGGAAACGAGCAGTACTTC. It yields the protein CATSRNIQGNEQYF.

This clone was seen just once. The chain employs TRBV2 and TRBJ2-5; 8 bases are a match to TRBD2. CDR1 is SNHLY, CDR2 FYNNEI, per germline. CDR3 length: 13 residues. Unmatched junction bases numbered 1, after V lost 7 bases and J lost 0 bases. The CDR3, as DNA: TGTGCCAGCACGGGGGGGAACCAAGAGACCCAGTACTTC. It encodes CASTGGNQETQYF.

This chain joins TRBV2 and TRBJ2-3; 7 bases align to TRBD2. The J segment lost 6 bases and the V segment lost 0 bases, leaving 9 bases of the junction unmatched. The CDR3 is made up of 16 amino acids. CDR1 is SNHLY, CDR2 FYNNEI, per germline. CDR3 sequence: CASSEADATSVDTQYF. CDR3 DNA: TGTGCCAGCAGTGAAGCGGATGCCACTAGCGTGGATACGCAGTATTTT.

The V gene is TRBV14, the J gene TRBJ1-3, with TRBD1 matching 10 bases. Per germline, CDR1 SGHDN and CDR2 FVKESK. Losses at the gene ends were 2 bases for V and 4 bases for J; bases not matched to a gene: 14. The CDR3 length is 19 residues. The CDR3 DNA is TGTGCCAGCAGCCAAAGGGGGACAGGGGTTCGGCTGTCGGGAAACACCATATATTTT. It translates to CASSQRGTGVRLSGNTIYF.

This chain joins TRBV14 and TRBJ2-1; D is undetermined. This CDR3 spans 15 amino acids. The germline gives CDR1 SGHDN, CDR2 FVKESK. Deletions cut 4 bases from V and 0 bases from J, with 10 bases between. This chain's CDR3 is CASSPTANSYNEQFF. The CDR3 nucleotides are TGTGCCAGCAGCCCGACTGCCAACTCCTACAATGAGCAGTTCTTC.

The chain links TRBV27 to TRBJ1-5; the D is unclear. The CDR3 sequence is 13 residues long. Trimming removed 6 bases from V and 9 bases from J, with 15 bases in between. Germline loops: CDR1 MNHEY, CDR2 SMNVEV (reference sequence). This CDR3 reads CASRRGGSGPQHF. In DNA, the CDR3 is TGTGCCAGCAGACGCGGCGGCTCCGGGCCCCAGCATTTT.

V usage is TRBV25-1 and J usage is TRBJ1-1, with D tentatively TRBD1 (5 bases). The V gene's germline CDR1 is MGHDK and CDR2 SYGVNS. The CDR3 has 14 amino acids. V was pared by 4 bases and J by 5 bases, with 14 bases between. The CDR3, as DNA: TGTGCCAGCAGTGCCGCCGGGGGAGGGACTGAAGCTTTCTTT. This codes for CASSAAGGGTEAFF. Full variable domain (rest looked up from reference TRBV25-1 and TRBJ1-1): EADIYQTPRYLVIGTGKKITLECSQTMGHDKMYWYQQDPGMELHLIHYSYGVNSTEKGDLSSESTVSRIRTEHFPLTLESARPSHTSQYLCASSAAGGGTEAFFGQGTRLTVV.

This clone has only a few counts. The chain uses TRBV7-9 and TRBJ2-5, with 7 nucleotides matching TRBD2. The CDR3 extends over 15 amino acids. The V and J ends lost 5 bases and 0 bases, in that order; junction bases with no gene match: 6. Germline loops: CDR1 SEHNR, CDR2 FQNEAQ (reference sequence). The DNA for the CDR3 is TGTGCCAGCAGCCGCTGGGGAGGGAACCAAGAGACCCAGTACTTC. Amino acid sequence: CASSRWGGNQETQYF.

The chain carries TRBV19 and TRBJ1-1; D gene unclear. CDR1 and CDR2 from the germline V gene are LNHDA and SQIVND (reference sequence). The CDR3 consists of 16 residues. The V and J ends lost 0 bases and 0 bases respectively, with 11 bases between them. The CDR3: CASSIDDTFLNTEAFF. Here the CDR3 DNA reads TGTGCCAGTAGTATAGATGACACCTTTTTGAACACTGAAGCTTTCTTT.

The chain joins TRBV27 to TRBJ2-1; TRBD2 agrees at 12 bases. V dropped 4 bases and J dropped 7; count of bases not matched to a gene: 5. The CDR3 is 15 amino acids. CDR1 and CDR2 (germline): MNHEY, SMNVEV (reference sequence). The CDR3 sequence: CASSSLAGGFNEQFF. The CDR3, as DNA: TGTGCCAGCAGTTCCCTAGCGGGGGGGTTTAATGAGCAGTTCTTC.

The DNA for the CDR3 is TGTGCCAGCTCACCCGACCAGGGGGCGGATGAAAAACTGTTTTTT. Its protein product is CASSPDQGADEKLFF. This chain links TRBV18 with TRBJ1-4, with TRBD1 identical over 8 bases. The CDR3 has 15 amino acids. With 3 bases clipped from V and 6 bases from J, the junction kept 6 bases outside the gene matches. The germline V gene has CDR1 KGHSH and CDR2 LQKENI. Drawing the rest from reference TRBV18 and TRBJ1-4, the complete variable domain is NAGVMQNPRHLVRRRGQEARLRCSPMKGHSHVYWYRQLPEEGLKFMVYLQKENIIDESGMPKERFSAEFPKEGPSILRIQQVVRGDSAAYFCASSPDQGADEKLFFGSGTQLSVL.

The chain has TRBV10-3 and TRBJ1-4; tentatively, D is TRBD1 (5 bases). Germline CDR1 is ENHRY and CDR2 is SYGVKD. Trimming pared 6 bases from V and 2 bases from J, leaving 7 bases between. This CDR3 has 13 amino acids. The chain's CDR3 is CAIRGGTNEKLFF. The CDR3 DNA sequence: TGTGCCATCAGGGGGGGTACTAATGAAAAACTGTTTTTT.